The source of this T cell receptor beta chain is a study of blood T cell repertoires in COVID-19. Whole-study context: Acute and convalescent COVID-19 samples came from the United States, Italy and Spain.

This CDR3 spans 18 amino acids. CDR1 is MGHRA and CDR2 is YSYEKL in the germline V gene. Deletions cut 4 bases from V and 4 bases from J, with 23 bases between. Authors' methods: Using reference gene primer amplification, nucleated cell counts were estimated. Sequencing used immunoSEQ multiplex PCR; TCRdb keeps in-frame clones, though not all of them. V, J and clone size are those of that table, while D and trimming were read from the DNA. The sample has 330,000 or so clones, 92% seen once. Participants came from fewer than 25 US areas, aged roughly 18 to 95 years. In assigning cohorts, the study relied on participant-reported clinical history.

The sequence derives from a woman in her 30s who had recovered from COVID-19. The sample taken for sequencing was PBMCs or T cells enriched from blood (not recorded which). This chain connects TRBV4-1 to TRBJ2-1, with D perhaps TRBD2 (6 bases). CDR3 sequence: CASSPGVAARDLYNEQFF. CDR3 sequence (DNA): TGCGCCAGCAGCCCGGGGGTTGCGGCCAGGGATCTTTACAATGAGCAGTTCTTC.